This T cell receptor (beta chain) is drawn from a study of cytomegalovirus exposure and HLA in healthy donors. General study points: Earlier analysis looked at TCR beta V segments, and most were productive about 90% or about 30% of the time. Later work associated around 18,000 TCR beta sequences with HLA alleles at 0.05 false discovery rate.

Trimming left V 2 bases short and J 7 bases short, with 16 bases between. CDR3 length equals 15 residues. Germline CDR1 is SGHRS and CDR2 is YFSETQ. In the PCR, 60 Vbeta and 13 Jbeta primers were used. The repertoire was sequenced with immunoSEQ multiplex PCR; TCRdb's copy has only in-frame clones and lacks some. The profile shows approximately 150,000 clones, around 80% of them singletons. In regard to this clone: Its antigen is not identified.

Sample: PBMCs. J is TRBJ1-5 and V is TRBV5-1, with D perhaps matching TRBD1 (5 bases). The TCR sequence derives from a woman between 25 and 40 years old in good health and CMV-seropositive. CDR3 loop: CASSFGAGEGQPQHF. Written as DNA, the CDR3 is TGCGCCAGCAGCTTCGGGGCGGGGGAGGGACAGCCCCAGCATTTT.